This TCR beta chain was identified in a study of T cells expressing NK-cell markers. Looking at the study overall: Each TCR beta repertoire originated in sorted T cells that were CD3+CD56+NKG2C+, CD3+CD56+NKG2C- or CD3+CD56-NKG2C+. Study conclusions and caveats: The CD3+CD56-NKG2C+ fraction of a few donors was likewise dominated by these clonotypes.

The CDR3 sequence is 12 residues long. Germline V gene data show CDR1 as ENHRY and CDR2 as SYGVKD. Worth noting for this clonotype: Its antigen is not known.

No DNA is given; TCRdb re-called the 5' RACE reads and lists each CDR3 protein once. Here the sample table reports roughly 430,000 distinct CDR3 sequences. Sequencing was carried out using blood T cells: a sorted CD56 or NKG2C T cell subset, CD4+ or CD8+ T cells, or bulk PBMC T cells (not recorded which). The receptor was derived from a woman aged 18-70 years in good health. The chain recombines TRBV10-3 with TRBJ2-3; the D call from TCRdb, TRBD1, cannot be confirmed without DNA. The CDR3 reads CAISTRLDTQYF.